One and the same sample provided the 18 T cell receptor beta chains below, sequenced in a study of blood T cells in healthy people across ages. With a J-beta primer mix and a sample-barcoded 5' primer, a second PCR ran about 7 to 12 cycles. TCRdb independently ran MiXCR on the 5' RACE reads; one entry per CDR3 protein. The top ten hold about an eighth of the sample, which has around 1,000,000 distinct CDR3 sequences, about two fifths seen once. The specimen was blood. All receptors come from a man between 18 and 29 years old in good health.

This clonotype was detected only a few times. The J gene is TRBJ2-5, the V gene TRBV2; D might be TRBD1 (5 bases). Germline V gene data show CDR1 as SNHLY and CDR2 as FYNNEI. The V and J ends lost 7 bases and 3 bases respectively, with 6 bases between them. The CDR3 runs to 11 residues. CDR3 DNA sequence: TGTGCCAGCAAGACAGAAGAGACCCAGTACTTC. Encoded protein: CASKTEETQYF. The full variable domain, with the rest looked up from reference TRBV2 and TRBJ2-5, is EPEVTQTPSHQVTQMGQEVILRCVPISNHLYFYWYRQILGQKVEFLVSFYNNEISEKSEIFDDQFSVERPDGSNFTLKIRSTKLEDSAMYFCASKTEETQYFGPGTRLLVL.

The V call is TRBV14, the J call TRBJ1-2; D not resolved. Deletions cut 4 bases from V and 6 bases from J, with 18 bases between. The CDR3 runs to 15 residues. Germline loops: CDR1 SGHDN, CDR2 FVKESK. The CDR3 region has the DNA TGTGCCAGCAGCCCATGGACTGGGAGCGTCAATGGCTACACCTTC. Protein sequence: CASSPWTGSVNGYTF.

As DNA, the CDR3 is TGTGCTAGTGGTTTAACAGGCCACAATGAGCAGTTCTTC. Translation gives CASGLTGHNEQFF. The chain has TRBV12-5 and TRBJ2-1; tentatively, D is TRBD1 (5 bases). CDR1 and CDR2 (germline): LGHNT, FRNRAP. The CDR3 spans 13 residues. Deletions cut 3 bases from V and 5 bases from J, with 8 bases between.

This clonotype was recorded once. The genes are TRBV6-2 or TRBV6-3 and TRBJ1-1; D is undetermined. The V end was cut by 0 bases, the J end by 9 bases, with 17 bases between. CDR1 and CDR2 (germline): MNHEY, SVGEGT. This CDR3 region has 15 residues. For the CDR3, the DNA is TGTGCCAGCAGTTACTCAGCTACAGCCGAAAAAAAAGCTTTCTTT. The encoded protein is CASSYSATAEKKAFF.

The chain combines TRBV5-1 with TRBJ1-2; 9 bases align to TRBD1. The CDR3 has 14 residues. With 5 bases clipped from V and 6 bases from J, the junction kept 8 bases outside the gene matches. Germline-derived CDR1 and CDR2 are SGHRS and YFSETQ. CDR3 in amino acids: CASSLTGGEHGYTF. The CDR3 DNA follows: TGCGCCAGCAGTTTAACAGGGGGCGAGCATGGCTACACCTTC.

The chain joins TRBV10-3 to TRBJ1-5; D is possibly TRBD1 (6 bases). Germline assignment: CDR1 ENHRY and CDR2 SYGVKD. The CDR3 is 16 amino acids. V lost 0 bases to trimming and J lost 2 bases, with 11 bases between them. The CDR3 DNA follows: TGTGCCATCAGTGAGTCGGGAGGGGGTGGCAATCAGCCCCAGCATTTT. This encodes CAISESGGGGNQPQHF.

The V and J genes are TRBV10-3 and TRBJ1-2; D is undetermined. CDR3 size: 11 residues. V was shortened by 4 bases and J by 7 bases, with 7 bases between the two germline ends. CDR1 and CDR2 (germline): ENHRY, SYGVKD. CDR3 protein: CAISGAFGYTF. CDR3 nucleotide sequence: TGTGCCATCAGTGGGGCATTTGGCTACACCTTC.

The V and J genes are TRBV7-2 and TRBJ2-1; TRBD2 is a possible D gene (7 bases). Germline V gene lookup returns CDR1 SGHTA and CDR2 FQGNSA. CDR3 length: 15 residues. The V gene lost 5 bases and the J gene lost 9 bases, with 20 bases spanning the gap. The CDR3 sequence is CASSPRGGWPGEQFF. The CDR3, as DNA: TGTGCCAGCAGCCCCCGCGGGGGCTGGCCGGGTGAGCAGTTCTTC.

V gene TRBV6-5 combines with J gene TRBJ1-4; D is uncertain. V gave up 7 bases and J gave up 6 bases, with 9 bases separating them. Per germline, CDR1 MNHEY and CDR2 SVGAGI. The CDR3 consists of 12 residues. The CDR3 bases are TGTGCCAGCATCGGCCCGGATGAAAAACTGTTTTTT. Translating it yields CASIGPDEKLFF.

This rearrangement joins TRBV19 to TRBJ2-7; D might be TRBD2 (6 bases). Germline V gene lookup returns CDR1 LNHDA and CDR2 SQIVND (reference sequence). V was clipped by 6 bases and J by 5 bases, with 17 bases between them. CDR3 size: 14 residues. The CDR3 sequence: CASRRVAGQNEQYF. The CDR3 DNA sequence: TGTGCCAGTAGACGGGTGGCGGGGCAGAACGAGCAGTACTTC.

This sequence joins TRBV3-1 and TRBJ2-1; D is unclear. Per germline, CDR1 LGHDT and CDR2 YNNKEL (reference sequence). This CDR3 has 13 amino acids. V lost 4 bases and J lost 7, with 11 bases in between. The CDR3 DNA reads as TGTGCCAGCAGCCCCCTCACCGTGAATGAGCAGTTCTTC. Protein product: CASSPLTVNEQFF.

Comment on this clonotype: With a much larger clone just one base away, this may be a read error. This chain joins TRBV18 and TRBJ1-1; D not certain. CDR3 length: 13 amino acids. Germline values: CDR1 KGHSH, CDR2 LQKENI. The CDR3, as DNA: TGTGCCGGCTCTCTAACAGCTAACACTGAAGCTTTCTTT. This codes for CAGSLTANTEAFF. Drawing the rest from reference TRBV18 and TRBJ1-1, the complete variable domain is NAGVMQNPRHLVRRRGQEARLRCSPMKGHSHVYWYRQLPEEGLKFMVYLQKENIIDESGMPKERFSAEFPKEGPSILRIQQVVRGDSAAYFCAGSLTANTEAFFGQGTRLTVV.

The rearrangement joins TRBV20-1 to TRBJ1-2, with 10 bases that match TRBD1. V gave up 0 bases and J gave up 4 bases; unmatched junction bases: 8. Per the germline V gene, CDR1 is DFQATT and CDR2 is SNEGSKA (reference sequence). The CDR3 length is 16 residues. The CDR3 spells CSARDRRQGALYGYTF. The CDR3 nucleotides read TGCAGTGCTAGAGATCGTAGACAGGGGGCTCTCTATGGCTACACCTTC.

This clonotype has a handful of counts. This rearrangement joins TRBV20-1 to TRBJ1-4, with D tentatively TRBD1 (5 bases). Trimming pared 3 bases from V and 8 bases from J, leaving 16 bases between. The CDR3 length is 14 residues. Germline values: CDR1 DFQATT, CDR2 SNEGSKA (reference sequence). The DNA for the CDR3 is TGCAGTGCTAGGTCCGCAACAAAGGGGGAAAAACTGTTTTTT. Protein: CSARSATKGEKLFF.

At least ten counts were recorded for this clonotype. Written as DNA, the CDR3 is TGTGCCAGCAGCCGGGACTATCAATACAATGAGCAGTTCTTC. This gives the protein CASSRDYQYNEQFF. This chain uses TRBV7-3 with TRBJ2-1; TRBD2 agrees at 7 bases. The CDR3 consists of 14 residues. Trimming removed 5 bases from V and 4 bases from J; junction bases left unmatched: 5. Germline V gene lookup returns CDR1 SGHTA and CDR2 FQGTGA.

V gene TRBV6-5 combines with J gene TRBJ1-5, with TRBD1 matching over 8 bases. With 6 bases clipped from V and 6 bases from J, the junction kept 10 bases outside the gene matches. The CDR3 sequence is 15 residues long. Germline CDR1 reads MNHEY; CDR2 reads SVGAGI. The CDR3: CASSMDRDEGQPQHF. As DNA, the CDR3 is TGTGCCAGCAGCATGGACAGGGACGAAGGTCAGCCCCAGCATTTT.

This clonotype was detected a few times. The chain is built from TRBV20-1 and TRBJ2-5; D might be TRBD1 (6 bases). The germline V gene has CDR1 DFQATT and CDR2 SNEGSKA (reference sequence). The CDR3 consists of 13 residues. Trimming left V 1 base short and J 5 bases short, with 11 bases between. The CDR3 spells CSARARGWETQYF. CDR3 nucleotides: TGCAGTGCTAGAGCCAGGGGATGGGAGACCCAGTACTTC.

This rearrangement joins TRBV10-3 to TRBJ1-5; the D is unclear. Trimming took 3 bases from V and 3 from J, leaving 12 bases between them. The CDR3 totals 15 residues. CDR1 and CDR2 (germline): ENHRY, SYGVKD. The CDR3 DNA is TGTGCCATCAGTGAATCGGCAGTTAACAATCAGCCCCAGCATTTT. This encodes CAISESAVNNQPQHF.